This T cell receptor beta chain emerged from a study of cytomegalovirus exposure and HLA in healthy donors. Germline assignment: CDR1 MDHEN and CDR2 SYDVKM. The trim removed 3 bases at V and 6 bases at J, leaving 3 bases unmatched. There are 13 residues in the CDR3. TCRdb's copy holds only in-frame clones and misses some; the assay was immunoSEQ multiplex PCR. Here the sample spans about 360,000 clones, 80% to 90% being singletons. The chain employs TRBV28 and TRBJ2-7, with 9 nucleotides matching TRBD2. The TCR sequence derives from a woman between 18 and 30 years old in good health and CMV-seronegative. The source material was PBMCs. CDR3 DNA: TGTGCCAGCAGTTTGGGACTAGCTCGCGAGCAGTACTTC. It translates to CASSLGLAREQYF.